The TCR beta chain described here comes from a study of T cell responses to AZD1222 COVID-19 vaccine. CDR1 and CDR2 (germline): MNHEY, SVGAGI. The CDR3 has 15 amino acids. V lost 9 bases to trimming and J lost 8 bases, with 22 bases between them. TCRdb's copy holds only in-frame clones and misses some; the assay was immunoSEQ multiplex PCR. The sample has 150,000 to 160,000 clones, approximately 91% seen once. The gene calls are TRBV6-5 and TRBJ2-2; the D gene is possibly TRBD2 (6 bases). The specimen comprised peripheral blood, sampled 28 days after the second AZD1222 dose. The TCR was taken from an adult who received the AZD1222 COVID-19 vaccine. The CDR3 is CASTEAPGVRGELFF. CDR3 sequence (DNA): TGTGCCAGTACCGAAGCGCCGGGAGTAAGGGGGGAGCTGTTTTTT.